This T cell receptor (beta chain) derives from a study of cytomegalovirus exposure and HLA in healthy donors. The J segment lost 6 bases and the V segment lost 5 bases, leaving 11 bases of the junction unmatched. The CDR3 is made up of 15 amino acids. From germline, CDR1 is SGHNT and CDR2 YENEEA. It was with 60 Vbeta and 13 Jbeta primers that the PCR ran. Sequencing used immunoSEQ multiplex PCR; TCRdb keeps in-frame clones, though not all of them. The top ten clones hold over 1.2% of a sample with 100,000 to 150,000 clones, almost 80% of them seen once. The receptor comes from a female donor in good health and CMV-seronegative. The chain uses TRBV11-3 and TRBJ2-7, with 9 nucleotides matching TRBD2. The material sequenced was PBMCs. The CDR3 spells CASSQGGTSSREQYF. The CDR3, as DNA: TGTGCCAGCAGCCAAGGAGGGACTAGCTCCCGCGAGCAGTACTTC.